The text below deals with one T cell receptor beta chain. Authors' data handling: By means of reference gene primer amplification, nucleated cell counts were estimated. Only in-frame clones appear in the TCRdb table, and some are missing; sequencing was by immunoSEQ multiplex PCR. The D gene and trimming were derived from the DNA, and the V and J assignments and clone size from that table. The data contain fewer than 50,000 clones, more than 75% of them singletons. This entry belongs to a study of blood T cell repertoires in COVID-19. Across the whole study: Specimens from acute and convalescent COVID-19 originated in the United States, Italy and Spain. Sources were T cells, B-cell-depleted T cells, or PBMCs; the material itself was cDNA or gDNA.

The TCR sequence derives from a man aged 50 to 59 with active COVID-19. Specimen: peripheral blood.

The CDR3 DNA follows: TGTGCCAGCAATCCAAGCACCGGGACAACAAGTCAGTATTTT. Protein product: CASNPSTGTTSQYF. This sequence joins TRBV6-5 and TRBJ2-3; a possible D gene is TRBD1 (6 bases). The CDR3 is made up of 14 amino acids. The V gene lost 7 bases and the J gene lost 12 bases, with 23 bases spanning the gap. Germline V gives CDR1 MNHEY, CDR2 SVGAGI.